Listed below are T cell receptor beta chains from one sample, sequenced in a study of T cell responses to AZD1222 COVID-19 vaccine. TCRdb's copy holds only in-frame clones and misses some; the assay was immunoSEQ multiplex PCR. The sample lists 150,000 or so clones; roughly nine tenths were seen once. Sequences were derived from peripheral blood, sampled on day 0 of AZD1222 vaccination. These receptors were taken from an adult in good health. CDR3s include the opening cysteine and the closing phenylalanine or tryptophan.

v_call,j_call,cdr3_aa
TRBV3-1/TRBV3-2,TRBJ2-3,CASDVSSGVSTDTQYF
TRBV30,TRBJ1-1,CAWSVRYTEAFF
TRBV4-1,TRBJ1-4,CASSQEVRGPNEKLFF
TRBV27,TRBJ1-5,CASSLYRGLNQPQHF
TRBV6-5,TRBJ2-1,CPSPSVDNEQFF
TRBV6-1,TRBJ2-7,CASSEGQGIHYEQYF
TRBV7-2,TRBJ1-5,CASSYTQGDYQPQHF
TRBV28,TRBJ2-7,CASSPGTLFEQYF
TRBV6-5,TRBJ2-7,CASRRAPSYEQYF
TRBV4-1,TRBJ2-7,CASSQVGQPSYEQYF
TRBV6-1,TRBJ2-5,CASSEALVGQETQYF